This is a list of T cell receptor beta chains from one sample in a study of T cell repertoires in cytomegalovirus infection. A single record per CDR3 protein comes from TCRdb applying MiXCR to the reads. The sample has 150,000 or so distinct CDR3 sequences; under 8% are singletons. What was sequenced was PBMCs. Source of these receptors: a human donor in good health (CMV status not recorded). Some clones in this sample may be carry-over from other donors' samples. Each CDR3 is given with its conserved first and last residue. D genes are given only for firm matches. Expanded clones get a size class; other rows say once, few or many, or leave the size out.

D gene	clone size	V gene	J gene	CDR3 DNA	CDR3 protein
-	many	TRBV19	TRBJ2-6	TGTGCCAGTAGTATCCCCGGAAGGGCGCCGGGCTCTGGGGCCAACGTCCTGACTTTC	CASSIPGRAPGSGANVLTF
-	many	TRBV7-3	TRBJ1-1	TGTGCCAGCAGCCTGGCGCAGGGACACACTGAAGCTTTCTTT	CASSLAQGHTEAFF
-	many	TRBV28	TRBJ1-1	TGTGCCAGCAGTTCTCACCCCGACAAATTGAACACTGAAGCTTTCTTT	CASSSHPDKLNTEAFF
TRBD1	-	TRBV7-9	TRBJ2-7	TGTGCCAGCAGCCCCAACCCCGGGACAGGGGGATGGTACGAGCAGTACTTC	CASSPNPGTGGWYEQYF
-	many	TRBV7-2	TRBJ1-6	TGTGCCAGCAGCCTCGACAGAGAAAATTCACCCCTCCACTTT	CASSLDRENSPLHF
TRBD1	many	TRBV14	TRBJ2-7	TGTGCCAGCAGCCAGTCCCAGGACAGGACGGCTTACTACGAGCAGTACTTC	CASSQSQDRTAYYEQYF
-	-	TRBV2	TRBJ1-1	TGTGCCAGCAGTGTAGGACAGAACATGAACACTGAAGCTTTCTTT	CASSVGQNMNTEAFF
-	once	TRBV7-3	TRBJ2-5	TGTGCCAGCAGCGTCCATGCAGTGCCAGAGACCCAGTACTTC	CASSVHAVPETQYF
-	many	TRBV20-1	TRBJ1-5	TGCAGTGCCCAGAGGGAGACAGACACATATAGCAATCAGCCCCAGCATTTT	CSAQRETDTYSNQPQHF
-	many	TRBV7-2	TRBJ1-2	TGTGCCAGCAGCTTAAACAGGGCACCTAACTATGGCTACACCTTC	CASSLNRAPNYGYTF
-	-	TRBV5-1	TRBJ2-7	TGCGCCAGCAGCTTAGGAGGACAGCAAGGGGAGCAGTACTTC	CASSLGGQQGEQYF
-	many	TRBV7-2	TRBJ2-7	TGTGCCAGCAGCACGTCCCCCGGGGGGCGCGGAGATAACGAGCAGTACTTC	CASSTSPGGRGDNEQYF
-	many	TRBV7-8	TRBJ1-6	TGTGCCAGCAGCTCTAGACAGGCGAGCTCCTATAATTCACCCCTCCACTTT	CASSSRQASSYNSPLHF
-	-	TRBV7-2	TRBJ2-1	TGTGCCAGCAGCTTAGGGGGGGGGGGCATGTACAATGAGCAGTTCTTC	CASSLGGGGMYNEQFF
TRBD1	many	TRBV2	TRBJ1-2	TGTGCCAGCATACAGGGGGCTCTACTTGTGAGCTATGGCTACACCTTC	CASIQGALLVSYGYTF
-	few	TRBV20-1	TRBJ2-5	TGCAGTGCTAGAAGGCCTGGAGAGACCCAGTACTTC	CSARRPGETQYF
-	many	TRBV7-2	TRBJ1-2	TGTGCCAGCAGCTTAGTTCCGGAAGTAGCTAACTATGGCTACACCTTC	CASSLVPEVANYGYTF
TRBD2	many	TRBV20-1	TRBJ2-5	TGCAGTGCTAGGGTCGGCGGGGGGCAGACCCAGTACTTC	CSARVGGGQTQYF
-	-	TRBV20-1	TRBJ2-7	TGCAGTGCTAGGAGGGCGGGGGCCTCCACCTACGAGCAGTACTTC	CSARRAGASTYEQYF
TRBD1	many	TRBV6-6	TRBJ1-2	TGTGCCAGCGAAAACTCCGGGACAGGGTTTGGCTACACCTTC	CASENSGTGFGYTF
-	-	TRBV20-1	TRBJ1-2	TGCAGTGCTAGAGTAGGCTACACCTTC	CSARVGYTF
TRBD1	many	TRBV12-3/TRBV12-4	TRBJ2-7	TGTGCCAGCAGTTCGACAGGGGGAGGGGAGCAGTACTTC	CASSSTGGGEQYF
-	-	TRBV3-1	TRBJ1-1	TGTGCCAGCAACCGACTTAACGCGGCCTCTGAAGCTTTCTTT	CASNRLNAASEAFF
-	many	TRBV11-2	TRBJ2-3	TGTGCCAGCAGCGCCAACCCAACAGATACGCAGTATTTT	CASSANPTDTQYF
TRBD1	many	TRBV28	TRBJ2-7	TGTGCCAGCAGTTCAGGGACAGGGGGCTTCTACGAGCAGTACTTC	CASSSGTGGFYEQYF
-	-	TRBV7-8	TRBJ1-5	TGTGCCGGCAGCCCCATTAGCAATCAGCCCCAGCATTTT	CAGSPISNQPQHF
-	many	TRBV7-3	TRBJ2-7	TGTGCCAGCAGCTTAACCGGTGGAGGGGGCCACGAGCAGTACTTC	CASSLTGGGGHEQYF
-	few	TRBV6-4	TRBJ2-1	TGTGCCAGCAGTGAGGGGGTCGCCTCCAATGAGCAGTTCTTC	CASSEGVASNEQFF